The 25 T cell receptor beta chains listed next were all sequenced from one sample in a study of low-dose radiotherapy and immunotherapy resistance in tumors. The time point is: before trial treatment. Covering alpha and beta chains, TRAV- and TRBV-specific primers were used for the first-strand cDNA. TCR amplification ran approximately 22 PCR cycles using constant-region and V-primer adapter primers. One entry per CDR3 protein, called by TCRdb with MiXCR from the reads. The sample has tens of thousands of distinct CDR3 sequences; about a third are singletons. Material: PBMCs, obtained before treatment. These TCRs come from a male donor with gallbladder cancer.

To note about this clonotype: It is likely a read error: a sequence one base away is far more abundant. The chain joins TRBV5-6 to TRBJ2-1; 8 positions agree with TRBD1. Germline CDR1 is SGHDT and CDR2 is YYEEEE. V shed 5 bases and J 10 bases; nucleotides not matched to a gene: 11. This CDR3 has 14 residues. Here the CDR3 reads CASSSTGASREQFF. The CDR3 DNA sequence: TGTGCCAGCAGTTCGACAGGGGCGTCCCGAGAGCAGTTCTTC.

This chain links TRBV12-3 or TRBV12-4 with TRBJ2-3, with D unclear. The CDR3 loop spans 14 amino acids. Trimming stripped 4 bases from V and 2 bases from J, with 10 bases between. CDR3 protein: CASSWVEPTDTQYF. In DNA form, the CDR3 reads TGTGCCAGCAGTTGGGTGGAACCCACAGATACGCAGTATTTT.

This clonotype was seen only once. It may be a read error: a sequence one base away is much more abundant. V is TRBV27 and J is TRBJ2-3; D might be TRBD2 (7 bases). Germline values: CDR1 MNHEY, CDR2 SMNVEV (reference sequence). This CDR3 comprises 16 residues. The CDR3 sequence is CASSGPGGRIVDSQYF. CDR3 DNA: TGTGCCAGCAGCGGACCGGGGGGCCGAATTGTAGATTCGCAGTATTTT.

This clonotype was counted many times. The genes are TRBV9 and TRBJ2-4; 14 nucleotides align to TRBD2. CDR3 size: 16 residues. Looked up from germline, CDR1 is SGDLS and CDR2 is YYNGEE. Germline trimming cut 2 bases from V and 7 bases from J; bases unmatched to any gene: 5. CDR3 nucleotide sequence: TGTGCCAGCAGCGTGGGACTAGCGGGAGATGTCAACATTCAGTACTTC. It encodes CASSVGLAGDVNIQYF.

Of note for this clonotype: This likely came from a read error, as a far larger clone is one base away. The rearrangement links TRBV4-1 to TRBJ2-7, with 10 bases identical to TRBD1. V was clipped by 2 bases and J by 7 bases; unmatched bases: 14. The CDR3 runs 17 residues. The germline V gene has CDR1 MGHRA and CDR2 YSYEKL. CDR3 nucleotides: TGCGCCAGCAGCCAACATGGTAGTGGACAGGGGGTTTATGAGCAGTACTTC. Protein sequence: CASSQHGSGQGVYEQYF.

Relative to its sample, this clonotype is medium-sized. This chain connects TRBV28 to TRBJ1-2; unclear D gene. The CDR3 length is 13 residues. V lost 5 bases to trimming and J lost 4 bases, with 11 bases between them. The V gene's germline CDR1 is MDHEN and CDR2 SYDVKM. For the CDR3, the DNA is TGTGCCAGCAGTCCGGCCGAGTTCTATGGCTACACCTTC. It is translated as CASSPAEFYGYTF.

The CDR3 is CASSQDGGRGIYNEQFF. The CDR3, as DNA: TGTGCCAGCAGCCAAGACGGAGGCAGGGGGATTTACAATGAGCAGTTCTTC. The chain carries TRBV14 and TRBJ2-1; 7 positions match TRBD1. CDR1 is SGHDN and CDR2 is FVKESK in the germline V gene. Trimming removed 0 bases from V and 4 bases from J; junction bases left unmatched: 9. There are 17 residues in the CDR3.

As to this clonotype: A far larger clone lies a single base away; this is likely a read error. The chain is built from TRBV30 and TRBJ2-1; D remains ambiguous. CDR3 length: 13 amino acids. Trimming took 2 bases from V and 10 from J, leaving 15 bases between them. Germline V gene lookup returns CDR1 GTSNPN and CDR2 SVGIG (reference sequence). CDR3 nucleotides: TGTGCCTGGAGTTCTTTGAGCTCCTACGAGCAGTTCTTC. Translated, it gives CAWSSLSSYEQFF. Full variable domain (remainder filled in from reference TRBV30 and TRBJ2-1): SQTIHQWPATLVQPVGSPLSLECTVEGTSNPNLYWYRQAAGRGLQLLFYSVGIGQISSEVPQNLSASRPQDRQFILSSKKLLLSDSGFYLCAWSSLSSYEQFFGPGTRLTVL.

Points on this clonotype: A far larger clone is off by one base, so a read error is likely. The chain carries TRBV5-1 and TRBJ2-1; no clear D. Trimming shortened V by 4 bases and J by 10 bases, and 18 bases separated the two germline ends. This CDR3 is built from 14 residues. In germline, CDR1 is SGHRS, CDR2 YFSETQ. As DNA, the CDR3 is TGCGCCAGCAGCGGGATTGAGGCCTACTACGAGCAGTTCTTC. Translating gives CASSGIEAYYEQFF.

Here the CDR3 DNA reads TGCAGTGCTTCGATAAAGCTTGAAAAACTGTTTTTT. This gives the protein CSASIKLEKLFF. The gene calls are TRBV20-1 and TRBJ1-4; D call uncertain. Germline V lookup: CDR1 DFQATT, CDR2 SNEGSKA (reference sequence). The V end was cut by 5 bases, the J end by 7 bases, with 11 bases between. The CDR3 covers 12 residues.

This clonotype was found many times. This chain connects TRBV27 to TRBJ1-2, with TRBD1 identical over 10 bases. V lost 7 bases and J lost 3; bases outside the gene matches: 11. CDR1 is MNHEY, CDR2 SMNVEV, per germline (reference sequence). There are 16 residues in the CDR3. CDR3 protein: CASKVLGDRGDYGYTF. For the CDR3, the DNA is TGTGCCAGCAAGGTGTTGGGGGACAGGGGTGACTATGGCTACACCTTC.

CDR3 DNA sequence: TGTGCCAGCAGCTTGGGCAGGGGCCAGTCCGAGACCCAGTACTTC. This encodes CASSLGRGQSETQYF. This chain joins TRBV11-2 and TRBJ2-5, with a tentative D call TRBD1 (6 bases). CDR1 and CDR2 (germline): SGHAT, FQNNGV. Trimming took off 3 bases at V and 5 bases at J, with 16 bases between the two ends. The CDR3 totals 15 residues.

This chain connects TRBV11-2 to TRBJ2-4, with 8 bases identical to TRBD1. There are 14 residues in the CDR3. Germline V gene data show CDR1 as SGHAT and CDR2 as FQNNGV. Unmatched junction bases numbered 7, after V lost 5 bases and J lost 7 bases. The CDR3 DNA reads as TGTGCCAGCAGCCCACCAGGGGGCGGGAACATTCAGTACTTC. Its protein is CASSPPGGGNIQYF.

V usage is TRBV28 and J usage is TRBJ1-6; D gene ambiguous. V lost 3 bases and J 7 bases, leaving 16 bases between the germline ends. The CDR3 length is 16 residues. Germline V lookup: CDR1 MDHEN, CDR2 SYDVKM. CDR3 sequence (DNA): TGTGCCAGCAGTTTTTCGGGCACAGTAGGGAATTCACCCCTCCACTTT. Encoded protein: CASSFSGTVGNSPLHF.

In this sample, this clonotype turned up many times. The chain's CDR3 is CSAITGGNSPLHF. The CDR3 coding sequence is TGCAGTGCGATAACAGGGGGGAATTCACCCCTCCACTTT. The chain recombines TRBV20-1 with TRBJ1-6, with 8 positions matching TRBD1. CDR3 length equals 13 residues. Germline V gives CDR1 DFQATT, CDR2 SNEGSKA (reference sequence). Germline trimming cut 6 bases from V and 7 bases from J; bases unmatched to any gene: 5.

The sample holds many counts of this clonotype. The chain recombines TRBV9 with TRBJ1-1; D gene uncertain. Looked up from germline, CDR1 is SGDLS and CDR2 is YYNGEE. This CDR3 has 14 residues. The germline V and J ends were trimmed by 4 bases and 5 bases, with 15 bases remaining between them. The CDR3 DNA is TGTGCCAGCAGCCCTGACGGCCTGGGTACTGAAGCTTTCTTT. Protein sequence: CASSPDGLGTEAFF.

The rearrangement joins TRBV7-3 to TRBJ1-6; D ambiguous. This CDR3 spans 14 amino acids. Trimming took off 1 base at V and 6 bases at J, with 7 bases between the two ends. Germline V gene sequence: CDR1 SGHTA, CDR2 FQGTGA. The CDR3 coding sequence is TGTGCCAGCAGCTTAAATGGAGTTAATTCACCCCTCCACTTT. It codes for CASSLNGVNSPLHF.

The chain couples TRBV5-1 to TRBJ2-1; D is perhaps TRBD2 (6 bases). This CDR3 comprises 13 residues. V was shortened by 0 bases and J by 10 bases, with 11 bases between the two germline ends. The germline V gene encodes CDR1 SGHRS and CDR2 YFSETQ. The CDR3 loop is CASSLAGRGEQFF. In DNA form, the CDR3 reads TGCGCCAGCAGCTTGGCCGGCCGGGGGGAGCAGTTCTTC. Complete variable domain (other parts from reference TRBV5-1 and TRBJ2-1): KAGVTQTPRYLIKTRGQQVTLSCSPISGHRSVSWYQQTPGQGLQFLFEYFSETQRNKGNFPGRFSGRQFSNSRSEMNVSTLELGDSALYLCASSLAGRGEQFFGPGTRLTVL.

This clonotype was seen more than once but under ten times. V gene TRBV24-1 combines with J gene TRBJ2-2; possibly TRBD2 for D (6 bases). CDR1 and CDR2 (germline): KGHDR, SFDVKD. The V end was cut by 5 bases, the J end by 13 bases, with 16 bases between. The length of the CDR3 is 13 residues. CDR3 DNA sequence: TGTGCCACCAGTGCCCGAAGGAGGGAAGGGCTGTTTTTT. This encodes CATSARRREGLFF.

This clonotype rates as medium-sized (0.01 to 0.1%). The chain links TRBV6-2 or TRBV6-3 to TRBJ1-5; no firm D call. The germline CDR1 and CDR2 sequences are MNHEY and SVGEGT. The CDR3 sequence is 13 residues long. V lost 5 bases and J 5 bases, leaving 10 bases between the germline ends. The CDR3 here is CASSEGGHQPQHF. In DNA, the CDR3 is TGTGCCAGCAGTGAAGGCGGACATCAGCCCCAGCATTTT.

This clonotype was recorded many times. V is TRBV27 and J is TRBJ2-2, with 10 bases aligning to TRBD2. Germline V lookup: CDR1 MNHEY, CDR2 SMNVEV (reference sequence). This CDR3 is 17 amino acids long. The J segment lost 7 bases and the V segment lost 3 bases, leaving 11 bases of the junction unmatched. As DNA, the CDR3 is TGTGCCAGCAGTTTTGTTCGCCTAGCGGGAGTTGGCGGGGAGCTGTTTTTT. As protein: CASSFVRLAGVGGELFF.

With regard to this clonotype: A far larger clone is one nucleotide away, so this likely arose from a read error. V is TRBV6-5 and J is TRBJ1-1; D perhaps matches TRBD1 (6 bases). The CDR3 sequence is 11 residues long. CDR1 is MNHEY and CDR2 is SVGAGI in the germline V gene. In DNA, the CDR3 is TGTGGGGCAGGGGTGGGCACTGTAGCTTTCTTT. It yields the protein CGAGVGTVAFF.

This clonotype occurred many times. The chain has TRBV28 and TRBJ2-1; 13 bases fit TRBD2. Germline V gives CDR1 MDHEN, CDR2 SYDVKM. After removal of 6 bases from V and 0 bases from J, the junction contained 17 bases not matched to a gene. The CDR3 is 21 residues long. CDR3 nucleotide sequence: TGTGCCAGCAGCGATCTTCCGGGACTAGCGGGAAAGTCTGTCTCCTACAATGAGCAGTTCTTC. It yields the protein CASSDLPGLAGKSVSYNEQFF.

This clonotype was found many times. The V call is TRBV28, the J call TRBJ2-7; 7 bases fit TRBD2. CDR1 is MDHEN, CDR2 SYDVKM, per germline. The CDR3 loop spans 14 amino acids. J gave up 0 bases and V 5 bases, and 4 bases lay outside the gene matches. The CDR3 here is CASSLSSGSYEQYF. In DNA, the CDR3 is TGTGCCAGCAGTCTTTCTAGCGGCTCCTACGAGCAGTACTTC. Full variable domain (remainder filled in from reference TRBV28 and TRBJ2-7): DVKVTQSSRYLVKRTGEKVFLECVQDMDHENMFWYRQDPGLGLRLIYFSYDVKMKEKGDIPEGYSVSREKKERFSLILESASTNQTSMYLCASSLSSGSYEQYFGPGTRLTVT.

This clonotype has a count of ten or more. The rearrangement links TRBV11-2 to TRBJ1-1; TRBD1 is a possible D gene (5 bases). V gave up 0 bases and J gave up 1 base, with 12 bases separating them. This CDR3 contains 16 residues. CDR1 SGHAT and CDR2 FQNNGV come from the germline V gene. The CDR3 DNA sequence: TGTGCCAGCAGCTTAGAGGGGCCGGGGGGGAACACTGAAGCTTTCTTT. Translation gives CASSLEGPGGNTEAFF.